The 21 T cell receptor beta chains given below trace back to one sample, sequenced in a study of T cells in Graves' hyperthyroidism and ophthalmopathy. Amplified TCR beta CDR3 regions came from RNA transcripts. First-round RT-PCR with HTBI primers amplified the TCR CDR3 region. MiXCR, applied by TCRdb to the multiplex PCR reads, yields one record per CDR3 protein. Altogether roughly 570,000 distinct CDR3 sequences are present, around 45% being singletons, with the ten largest covering about 20%. The sequencing sample was made of peripheral blood or thyroid tissue (not recorded which). These receptors all stem from an adult woman with Graves' disease, either hyperthyroidism or ophthalmopathy (not recorded which).

Note on this clonotype: Sequence at one end of the junction differs from germline and may be a read error. The CDR3 spells CAWSVRDRPTYEQHF. CDR3 DNA: TGTGCCTGGAGTGTACGGGATCGTCCTACCTACGAGCAGCACTTC. This chain connects TRBV30 to TRBJ2-7, with D perhaps TRBD2 (5 bases). There are 15 residues in the CDR3. Germline assignment: CDR1 GTSNPN and CDR2 SVGIG (reference sequence).

Turning to this clonotype: Mismatch with germline at one junction end may stem from a read error. This chain connects TRBV24-1 to TRBJ2-5, with 7 bases that match TRBD2. CDR1 is KGHDR and CDR2 is SFDVKD in the germline V gene. CDR3 size: 13 residues. The CDR3 DNA reads as TGTGCCACCGGCGAGGCAGGGCGGGAGACCCAGTACTTT. This sequence encodes CATGEAGRETQYF.

The chain uses TRBV11-1 and TRBJ2-6, with D tentatively TRBD1 or TRBD2 (5 bases each). This CDR3 is 19 amino acids long. Germline V gene sequence: CDR1 SGHAT, CDR2 FQDESV (reference sequence). V was shortened by 5 bases and J by 5 bases, with 25 bases between the two germline ends. Here the CDR3 DNA reads TGTGCCAGCAGCCCAGTCGCTAAGGGACGGGCCTTCTGGGCCAACGTCCTGACTTTC. Translating gives CASSPVAKGRAFWANVLTF.

Many counts were recorded for this clonotype. The chain employs TRBV19 and TRBJ1-3; no reliable D call. The length of the CDR3 is 15 residues. The V and J ends lost 10 bases and 2 bases respectively, with 18 bases between them. Germline V gives CDR1 LNHDA, CDR2 SQIVND (reference sequence). The DNA for the CDR3 is TGTGCCACCGGACGGTCTTTAACGCCTGGAAACACCATATATTTT. Residues: CATGRSLTPGNTIYF.

This CDR3 is CASSESLALAQFF. Written as DNA, the CDR3 is TGTGCCAGCAGTGAATCCCTAGCGCTTGCGCAGTTCTTC. This chain links TRBV25-1 with TRBJ2-1; weak D call: TRBD2 (6 bases). CDR1 and CDR2 (germline): MGHDK, SYGVNS. The CDR3 extends over 13 amino acids. The ends were cut back, 1 base at V and 12 bases at J, with 13 bases in the middle.

With regard to this clonotype: The CDR3 does not end in the conserved phenylalanine or tryptophan, so this is likely a read error. The DNA is left out, because the CDR3 cannot be placed on it with certainty; the CDR3 is given as TCRdb lists it. The rearrangement joins TRBV15 to TRBJ1-1; the table's D call, TRBD1, was not checked against the DNA. The CDR3 extends over 11 residues, inclusive of both ends. Germline V CDR1 and CDR2: LNHNV, YYDKDF (reference sequence). CDR3: CATSNGEGATS.

The chain links TRBV19 to TRBJ1-5; perhaps TRBD1 as D (6 bases). V was trimmed by 7 bases and J by 2 bases, leaving 15 bases between them. The CDR3 has 15 residues. The germline V gene has CDR1 LNHDA and CDR2 SQIVND (reference sequence). CDR3 amino acids: CASTETGSGNQPQHF. In DNA form, the CDR3 reads TGTGCCAGTACCGAAACAGGGTCTGGCAATCAGCCCCAGCATTTT.

The chain joins TRBV2 to TRBJ1-6; tentatively, D is TRBD1 (6 bases). V shed 2 bases and J shed 6 bases, with 8 bases lying between them. CDR3 length: 14 amino acids. Germline CDR1 reads SNHLY; CDR2 reads FYNNEI. CDR3 amino acids: CASSEIRGNSPLHF. The CDR3 nucleotides are TGTGCCAGCAGTGAAATCAGGGGTAATTCACCCCTCCACTTT.

There are many counts of this clonotype. Written as DNA, the CDR3 is TGTGCCATCAGTGGGTCTCCCACTGAAGCTTTCTTT. Protein sequence: CAISGSPTEAFF. The chain links TRBV10-3 to TRBJ1-1; no definite D call. CDR1 is ENHRY and CDR2 is SYGVKD in the germline V gene. V lost 4 bases and J 4 bases, leaving 7 bases between the germline ends. CDR3 length: 12 residues.

This clonotype has ten or more counts. The V and J genes are TRBV15 and TRBJ2-7; 11 bases align to TRBD2. V lost 1 base to trimming and J lost 6 bases; unmatched junction nucleotides: 5. Germline CDR1 reads LNHNV; CDR2 reads YYDKDF (reference sequence). This CDR3 contains 15 residues. DNA for the CDR3: TGTGCCACCAGCAGAGCACTAGCGGGAGTACGCGAGCAGTACTTC. Protein sequence: CATSRALAGVREQYF.

This clonotype has ten or more counts. The V gene is TRBV14, the J gene TRBJ2-7; D is possibly TRBD2 (5 bases). The CDR3 is 14 residues long. V was trimmed by 3 bases and J by 2 bases, leaving 11 bases between them. CDR1 and CDR2 from the germline V gene are SGHDN and FVKESK. The chain's CDR3 is CASSQWRPPYEQYF. CDR3 coding DNA: TGTGCCAGCAGCCAGTGGAGGCCTCCCTACGAGCAGTACTTC.

The table lists this clonotype with many counts. This chain joins TRBV6-2 or TRBV6-3 and TRBJ1-6, with D tentatively TRBD1 (6 bases). This CDR3 contains 14 residues. The germline V gene has CDR1 MNHEY and CDR2 SVGEGT. The V and J ends lost 6 bases and 5 bases respectively, with 11 bases between them. CDR3 residues: CASSIQGDNSPLHF. CDR3 bases: TGTGCCAGCAGCATACAGGGAGATAATTCACCCCTCCACTTT.

This clonotype was seen a few times. The chain is built from TRBV20-1 and TRBJ2-1; D gene uncertain. The CDR3 loop spans 13 amino acids. Germline V lookup: CDR1 DFQATT, CDR2 SNEGSKA (reference sequence). CDR3 in DNA: TGCAGGGTATCGCTGGGCCCACGCAATGAGCAGTTCTTC. Its protein is CRVSLGPRNEQFF.

In regard to this clonotype: A junction end diverges from the germline sequence, so it may reflect a read error. This rearrangement joins TRBV15 to TRBJ2-7; 10 bases fit TRBD1. Looked up from germline, CDR1 is LNHNV and CDR2 is YYDKDF (reference sequence). The CDR3 is made up of 16 amino acids. The CDR3, as DNA: TGTGCCACCAGCAGATCCTACTCCGGGACAGGGGACGTGGGGGACTTC. Translating gives CATSRSYSGTGDVGDF.

The chain uses TRBV29-1 and TRBJ1-4; D is undetermined. Germline values: CDR1 SQVTM, CDR2 ANQGSEA. There are 12 residues in the CDR3. The germline V and J ends were trimmed by 4 bases and 8 bases, with 11 bases remaining between them. As DNA, the CDR3 is TGCAGCGTTGCCGTGGTGAACGAAAAACTGTTTTTT. The encoded protein is CSVAVVNEKLFF.

This clonotype was picked up many times. The rearrangement links TRBV7-6 to TRBJ1-2, with a weak D call TRBD1 (6 bases). CDR3 size: 16 residues. V lost 0 bases, J lost 8 bases, and 19 bases lay in between. The germline V gene has CDR1 SGHVS and CDR2 FNYEAQ. The CDR3 loop reads CASSLAPGQRAGGYTF. The DNA for the CDR3 is TGTGCCAGCAGCTTAGCGCCTGGACAGAGGGCCGGGGGCTACACCTTC.

As concerns this clonotype: One junction end does not reproduce the germline sequence, and a read error may be involved. The chain combines TRBV20-1 with TRBJ1-6; D is perhaps TRBD1 (5 bases). Germline V gene sequence: CDR1 DFQATT, CDR2 SNEGSKA (reference sequence). The CDR3 is 13 amino acids. CDR3 sequence: CSAPGREVSPLHF. CDR3 coding DNA: TGTAGTGCCCCGGGACGAGAGGTTTCACCCCTCCACTTT.

The V call is TRBV27, the J call TRBJ1-5, with D unresolved. The CDR3 spans 13 residues. V was pared by 5 bases and J by 4 bases, with 9 bases between. The V gene's germline CDR1 is MNHEY and CDR2 SMNVEV (reference sequence). The chain's CDR3 is CASSRGMNQPQHF. DNA of the CDR3: TGTGCCAGCAGTCGAGGGATGAATCAGCCCCAGCATTTT.

The V gene is TRBV11-2, the J gene TRBJ1-1, with a tentative D call TRBD1 (6 bases). Germline CDR1 is SGHAT and CDR2 is FQNNGV. Trimming removed 3 bases from V and 5 bases from J, with 13 bases in between. This CDR3 has 14 amino acids. The CDR3 DNA reads as TGTGCCAGCAGCTTCGGGCTGGGGACAACTGAAGCTTTCTTT. Encoded protein: CASSFGLGTTEAFF.

A word on this clonotype: A much larger clone is a single base away; this may be a read error. The V call is TRBV7-9, the J call TRBJ1-5; D may be TRBD1 (5 bases). Between the trimmed V and J ends, which lost 5 bases and 8 bases, there was a span of 10 bases. The CDR3 sequence is 12 residues long. The germline gives CDR1 SEHNR, CDR2 FQNEAQ (reference sequence). CDR3 sequence: CASSQGVEPQHF. CDR3 coding DNA: TGTGCCAGCAGCCAGGGAGTGGAGCCCCAGCATTTT.

The V gene is TRBV5-4, the J gene TRBJ1-5; no clear D gene. The germline gives CDR1 SGHNT, CDR2 YYREEE (reference sequence). Trimming removed 4 bases at V and 1 base at J, with 9 bases between. This CDR3 has 14 residues. The CDR3 loop reads CASSPDGSNQPQHF. In nucleotides, the CDR3 is TGTGCCAGCAGCCCGGACGGAAGCAATCAGCCCCAGCATTTT.